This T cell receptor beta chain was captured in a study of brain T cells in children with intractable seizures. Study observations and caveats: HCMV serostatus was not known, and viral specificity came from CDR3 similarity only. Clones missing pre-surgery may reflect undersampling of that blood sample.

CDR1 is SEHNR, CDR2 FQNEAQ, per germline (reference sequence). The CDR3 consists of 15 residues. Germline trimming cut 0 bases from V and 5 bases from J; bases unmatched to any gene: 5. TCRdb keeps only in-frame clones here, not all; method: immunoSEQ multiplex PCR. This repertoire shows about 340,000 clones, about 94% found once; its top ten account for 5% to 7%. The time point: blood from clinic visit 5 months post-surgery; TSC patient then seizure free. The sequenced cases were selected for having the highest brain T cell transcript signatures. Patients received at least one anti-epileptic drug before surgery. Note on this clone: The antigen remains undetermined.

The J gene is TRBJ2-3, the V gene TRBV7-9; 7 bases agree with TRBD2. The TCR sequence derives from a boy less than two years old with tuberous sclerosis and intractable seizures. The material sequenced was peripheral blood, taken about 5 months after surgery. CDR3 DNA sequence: TGTGCCAGCAGCTTAGCTTCGGCTAGCGGAGATACGCAGTATTTT. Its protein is CASSLASASGDTQYF.